Presented here are 22 T cell receptor beta chains from one specimen sequenced in a study of T cells in Graves' hyperthyroidism and ophthalmopathy. Researchers took RNA transcripts and amplified the TCR beta CDR3 regions from them. The HTBI primer set was used in a first-round RT-PCR of the TCR CDR3. TCRdb called the multiplex PCR reads again in MiXCR, with one record for every CDR3 protein. The sample consists of about 350,000 distinct CDR3 sequences, about 15% of them appearing once. Sequencing used blood. The receptors were gathered from a young woman with Graves' hyperthyroidism.

The chain couples TRBV6-1 to TRBJ2-7; 7 nucleotides align to TRBD1. V gave up 9 bases and J gave up 0 bases; unmatched junction bases: 8. CDR1 MNHNS and CDR2 SASEGT come from the germline V gene. This CDR3 contains 14 residues. The CDR3 region has the DNA TGTGCCAGTTCGGGACAGAGGAACTCCTACGAGCAGTACTTC. Translated, it gives CASSGQRNSYEQYF.

This clonotype was seen repeatedly, ten times or more. The chain couples TRBV28 to TRBJ1-2; D is unclear. From germline, CDR1 is MDHEN and CDR2 SYDVKM. This CDR3 comprises 13 residues. The V end was cut by 4 bases, the J end by 4 bases, with 10 bases between. The CDR3 sequence: CASSSSGVYGYTF. The CDR3 DNA is TGTGCCAGCAGTTCGAGTGGGGTCTATGGCTACACCTTC.

In its sample, this clonotype was seen many times. This chain joins TRBV2 and TRBJ2-5; D call uncertain. The CDR3 runs 13 residues. CDR1 and CDR2 from the germline V gene are SNHLY and FYNNEI. Deletions cut 2 bases from V and 2 bases from J, with 6 bases between. This CDR3 reads CASSETRQETQYF. The CDR3 DNA is TGTGCCAGCAGTGAAACACGGCAAGAGACCCAGTACTTC.

The chain recombines TRBV27 with TRBJ1-1; no firm D call. The germline gives CDR1 MNHEY, CDR2 SMNVEV (reference sequence). The CDR3 totals 14 residues. The V and J ends lost 5 bases and 1 base respectively, with 11 bases between them. The CDR3 DNA reads as TGTGCCAGCAGTCCCTTGACCGGGAACACTGAAGCTTTCTTT. It encodes CASSPLTGNTEAFF.

With respect to this clonotype: A clone one base away is much larger, so this may be a read error. The chain employs TRBV7-9 and TRBJ2-3; 9 bases map to TRBD2. Trimming at V came to 8 bases and at J to 5 bases, leaving 11 bases not matched to a gene. Germline loops: CDR1 SEHNR, CDR2 FQNEAQ (reference sequence). The CDR3 length is 15 residues. The CDR3 loop is CASGSLAGRRDTQYF. As DNA, the CDR3 is TGTGCCAGCGGCTCTCTAGCGGGACGAAGAGATACGCAGTATTTT.

The chain is built from TRBV18 and TRBJ1-4; 7 nucleotides align to TRBD1. The CDR3 is 15 residues long. V gave up 8 bases and J gave up 0 bases; unmatched junction bases: 6. CDR1 and CDR2 from the germline V gene are KGHSH and LQKENI. The CDR3 coding sequence is TGTGCCAGCCACTCCGGACAGGCAACTAATGAAAAACTGTTTTTT. This translates into CASHSGQATNEKLFF.

This clonotype came up many times. The chain uses TRBV2 and TRBJ2-3; 7 bases fit TRBD2. The germline V gene encodes CDR1 SNHLY and CDR2 FYNNEI. V was clipped by 3 bases and J by 3 bases; unmatched bases: 6. This CDR3 contains 15 residues. The CDR3 spells CASSERERGTDTQYF. The CDR3, as DNA: TGTGCCAGCAGTGAGCGGGAGAGGGGAACAGATACGCAGTATTTT.

Notes on this clonotype: A clone one base away is much larger, so this may be a read error. This chain connects TRBV28 to TRBJ2-3; D is unresolved. This CDR3 region has 16 residues. Per the germline V gene, CDR1 is MDHEN and CDR2 is SYDVKM. The CDR3 loop reads CASSLSGFEGTDAQYF. CDR3 in DNA: TGTGCCAGCAGTTTAAGTGGTTTTGAAGGCACAGATGCGCAGTATTTT. The entire variable domain, with the rest obtained from reference TRBV28 and TRBJ2-3, is as follows: DVKVTQSSRYLVKRTGEKVFLECVQDMDHENMFWYRQDPGLGLRLIYFSYDVKMKEKGDIPEGYSVSREKKERFSLILESASTNQTSMYLCASSLSGFEGTDAQYFGPGTRLTVL.

The sample holds one count of this clonotype. The genes are TRBV20-1 and TRBJ2-1, with D unclear. This CDR3 spans 12 amino acids. Germline CDR1 is DFQATT and CDR2 is SNEGSKA (reference sequence). V was shortened by 8 bases and J by 5 bases, with 13 bases between the two germline ends. CDR3 region: CSSLGGDNEQFF. CDR3 nucleotides: TGCAGTTCTCTAGGTGGGGACAATGAGCAGTTCTTC.

This sequence joins TRBV19 and TRBJ2-2; 10 bases match TRBD2. CDR3 length: 14 amino acids. Germline-derived CDR1 and CDR2 are LNHDA and SQIVND (reference sequence). V trimming: 4 bases; J trimming: 6 bases; junction bases outside the gene matches: 2. CDR3 sequence reads: CASSKRGGAGELFF. DNA of the CDR3: TGTGCCAGTAGTAAGCGGGGGGGTGCCGGGGAGCTGTTTTTT. The full variable domain, with the rest looked up from reference TRBV19 and TRBJ2-2, is DGGITQSPKYLFRKEGQNVTLSCEQNLNHDAMYWYRQDPGQGLRLIYYSQIVNDFQKGDIAEGYSVSREKKESFPLTVTSAQKNPTAFYLCASSKRGGAGELFFGEGSRLTVL.

In its sample, this clonotype was seen many times. V and J are TRBV30 and TRBJ2-7; D gene unclear. Trimming removed 0 bases at V and 2 bases at J, with 20 bases between. Per the germline V gene, CDR1 is GTSNPN and CDR2 is SVGIG (reference sequence). This CDR3 has 17 residues. The CDR3 nucleotides are TGTGCCTGGAGTGTGCCAGGATCAGAGAGTTCTGCCTACGAGCAGTACTTC. This codes for CAWSVPGSESSAYEQYF.

J is TRBJ2-7 and V is TRBV9, with D possibly being TRBD1 or TRBD2 (6 bases each). The V and J ends lost 6 bases and 7 bases respectively, with 20 bases between them. Germline V gene lookup returns CDR1 SGDLS and CDR2 YYNGEE. There are 14 residues in the CDR3. The CDR3 DNA reads TGTGCCAGCACCGGGGGCCCGGGGGTTGAGGAGCAGTACTTC. Translated, it gives CASTGGPGVEEQYF.

This clonotype was picked up a small number of times. The chain joins TRBV19 to TRBJ2-3; D not resolved. There are 18 residues in the CDR3. Germline assignment: CDR1 LNHDA and CDR2 SQIVND (reference sequence). Between the trimmed V and J ends, which lost 0 bases and 4 bases, there was a span of 20 bases. As DNA, the CDR3 is TGTGCCAGTAGTATAGAGTACTGGACGCCCACATCCGCAGATACGCAGTATTTT. Its translation is CASSIEYWTPTSADTQYF.

The chain has TRBV30 and TRBJ2-3, with 15 bases matching TRBD2. Germline CDR1 reads GTSNPN; CDR2 reads SVGIG (reference sequence). V was pared by 4 bases and J by 1 base, with 6 bases of the junction left unmatched. CDR3 size: 17 residues. CDR3 in amino acids: CAWTGLAGGYGTDTQYF. The DNA of the CDR3 is TGTGCCTGGACGGGACTAGCGGGAGGTTATGGCACAGATACGCAGTATTTT.

This chain joins TRBV20-1 and TRBJ2-1; 8 bases are shared with TRBD1. The CDR3 sequence is 15 residues long. J gave up 8 bases and V 3 bases, and 12 bases lay outside the gene matches. The germline gives CDR1 DFQATT, CDR2 SNEGSKA (reference sequence). The CDR3 loop reads CSARPTGGGCDEQFF. As DNA, the CDR3 is TGCAGTGCTAGGCCTACAGGGGGTGGGTGCGATGAGCAGTTCTTC.

This clonotype has a count of ten or more. The CDR3 bases are TGCAGTGCTAGAGATCTGGGGACATCAAGAGGGAACACTGAAGCTTTCTTT. Its translation is CSARDLGTSRGNTEAFF. This rearrangement joins TRBV20-1 to TRBJ1-1; TRBD1 might be the D (6 bases). The CDR3 is 17 amino acids. The germline V gene encodes CDR1 DFQATT and CDR2 SNEGSKA (reference sequence). V was trimmed by 0 bases and J by 1 base, leaving 18 bases between them.

The chain links TRBV4-1 to TRBJ2-7; TRBD2 agrees at 13 bases. This CDR3 comprises 16 residues. J was trimmed by 6 bases and V by 0 bases; bases with no gene match: 5. The V gene's germline CDR1 is MGHRA and CDR2 YSYEKL. The CDR3 loop is CASSQDPGLAGVEQYF. As DNA, the CDR3 is TGCGCCAGCAGCCAAGACCCCGGACTAGCGGGAGTCGAGCAGTACTTC.

This clonotype was counted ten times or more. The gene calls are TRBV20-1 and TRBJ1-2; 7 positions match TRBD1. J was trimmed by 1 base and V by 3 bases; bases with no gene match: 5. CDR3 length: 14 residues. CDR1 is DFQATT, CDR2 SNEGSKA, per germline (reference sequence). Here the CDR3 DNA reads TGCAGTGCTAGCGTGGGACAGTTTAACTATGGCTACACCTTC. It translates to CSASVGQFNYGYTF.

This clonotype came up many times. This CDR3 is CASSPNEGRAGPLHF. CDR3 nucleotide sequence: TGTGCCAGCAGCCCGAACGAGGGCAGGGCAGGACCCCTCCACTTT. V usage is TRBV11-2 and J usage is TRBJ1-6; tentatively, D is TRBD1 (5 bases). The CDR3 length is 15 residues. V lost 5 bases and J lost 12, with 20 bases in between. CDR1 and CDR2 (germline): SGHAT, FQNNGV.

This clonotype was found a few times. This rearrangement joins TRBV7-9 to TRBJ1-1; D remains unclear. Trimming removed 1 base from V and 6 bases from J, with 12 bases in between. The length of the CDR3 is 14 residues. Germline values: CDR1 SEHNR, CDR2 FQNEAQ (reference sequence). The CDR3 DNA reads as TGTGCCAGCAGCTTAGTGGACCCCAACGCTGAAGCTTTCTTT. Residues: CASSLVDPNAEAFF.

The chain combines TRBV10-3 with TRBJ1-3, with D maybe TRBD1 (5 bases). Per the germline V gene, CDR1 is ENHRY and CDR2 is SYGVKD. The ends were cut back, 5 bases at V and 5 bases at J, with 13 bases in the middle. This CDR3 contains 14 residues. The CDR3 bases are TGTGCCATCAGTCCCGGGGCCGTTAGAAACACCATATATTTT. Translating gives CAISPGAVRNTIYF.

At least ten counts were recorded for this clonotype. The rearrangement joins TRBV7-3 to TRBJ2-5, with 7 bases lining up with TRBD1. Trimming removed 2 bases from V and 1 base from J; junction bases left unmatched: 1. This CDR3 is 14 amino acids long. Germline V gene data show CDR1 as SGHTA and CDR2 as FQGTGA. The CDR3 spells CASSLDRAQETQYF. CDR3 nucleotides: TGTGCCAGCAGCTTAGACAGGGCCCAAGAGACCCAGTACTTC.